The 4 T cell receptor beta chains below all came from one sample that was sequenced in a study of shared clonotypes between healthy human individuals. Some clones are missing from TCRdb's copy, which holds only in-frame ones; the method was immunoSEQ multiplex PCR. The sample yields about 2,500,000 clones, roughly 92% seen once. Sample: naive CD4+ T cells sorted from blood. Noted subset: CD45RA+ positively selected. The receptor set was obtained from a man between 18 and 29 years old in good health.

This chain connects TRBV6-1 to TRBJ1-2, with unresolved D. The germline V gene has CDR1 MNHNS and CDR2 SASEGT. With 5 bases removed from V and 2 bases from J, the gap between germline ends came to 9 bases. This CDR3 is built from 13 residues. The CDR3 sequence is CASSRGDNYGYTF. CDR3 bases: TGTGCCAGCAGTAGAGGTGACAACTATGGCTACACCTTC.

Comments on this clone: Since a much larger clone is just one base distant, this may be a read error. The V and J genes are TRBV11-3 and TRBJ1-1; D is unclear. The CDR3 contains 13 residues. Trimming removed 1 base from V and 1 base from J, with 4 bases in between. The germline CDR1 and CDR2 sequences are SGHNT and YENEEA. CDR3 protein: CASSLGGNTEAFF. In DNA, the CDR3 is TGTGCCAGCAGCTTAGGGGGGAACACTGAAGCTTTCTTT. Variable domain in full (rest from reference TRBV11-3 and TRBJ1-1): EAGVVQSPRYKIIEKKQPVAFWCNPISGHNTLYWYLQNLGQGPELLIRYENEEAVDDSQLPKDRFSAERLKGVDSTLKIQPAELGDSAVYLCASSLGGNTEAFFGQGTRLTVV.

V and J are TRBV12-5 and TRBJ1-6; no firm D call. Trimming took 1 base from V and 7 from J, leaving 5 bases between them. CDR1 is LGHNT and CDR2 is FRNRAP in the germline V gene. This CDR3 is 13 amino acids long. This CDR3 is CASGLGLNSPLHF. The CDR3, as DNA: TGTGCTAGTGGTTTGGGGCTCAATTCACCCCTCCACTTT. The variable domain in full, with the rest retrieved from reference TRBV12-5 and TRBJ1-6, is DARVTQTPRHKVTEMGQEVTMRCQPILGHNTVFWYRQTMMQGLELLAYFRNRAPLDDSGMPKDRFSAEMPDATLATLKIQPSEPRDSAVYFCASGLGLNSPLHFGNGTRLTVT.

The rearrangement links TRBV7-2 to TRBJ2-7, with D perhaps matching TRBD2 (5 bases). From germline, CDR1 is SGHTA and CDR2 FQGNSA. V gave up 2 bases and J gave up 0 bases, with 8 bases separating them. The CDR3 length is 14 residues. The CDR3 reads CASSLNGLSYEQYF. CDR3 in DNA: TGTGCCAGCAGCTTAAATGGACTCTCCTACGAGCAGTACTTC.